The present T cell receptor (beta chain) was sequenced within a study of CD8+ T cells in alopecia areata. This clone has more than one count but fewer than ten. Sequencing relied on a cDNA template that was reverse transcribed from extracted RNA. Assay: immunoSEQ multiplex PCR; the TCRdb copy retains only in-frame clones and omits some. The sample yields 150,000 to 200,000 clones, over 55% seen once. The germline V gene has CDR1 PRHDT and CDR2 FYEKMQ (reference sequence). Trimming took off 5 bases at V and 3 bases at J, with 14 bases between the two ends. CDR3 length: 14 residues. Treatment of the sample: oral pan-JAK inhibitor, 5-10 mg twice daily.

The source of this sequence is a human donor with alopecia areata. Sequenced here: CD4+ T cells sorted from blood, sampled at week 24, from a patient treated with tofacitinib. V is TRBV13 and J is TRBJ2-7; a possible D gene is TRBD1 (6 bases). The CDR3, as DNA: TGTGCCAGCAGCAGACGGGACACTAACTACGAGCAGTACTTC. Its translation: CASSRRDTNYEQYF.